This T cell receptor beta chain was documented in a study of cytomegalovirus exposure and HLA in healthy donors. Primers: 60 Vbeta forward and 13 Jbeta reverse. TCRdb's copy holds only in-frame clones and misses some; the assay was immunoSEQ multiplex PCR. The sample includes under 150,000 clones, 80% seen only once; the top ten take more than 3%. The CDR3 covers 16 residues. Germline assignment: CDR1 SGHNT and CDR2 YYREEE (reference sequence). V lost 0 bases, J lost 7 bases, and 17 bases lay in between. Sequenced input: PBMCs. This sequence joins TRBV5-4 and TRBJ2-1; D is perhaps TRBD1 (7 bases). The clonotype comes from a male donor in good health and CMV-seronegative. The CDR3 sequence is CASSLVNVAGGNEQFF. As DNA, the CDR3 is TGTGCCAGCAGCTTGGTTAATGTGGCAGGGGGGAATGAGCAGTTCTTC.